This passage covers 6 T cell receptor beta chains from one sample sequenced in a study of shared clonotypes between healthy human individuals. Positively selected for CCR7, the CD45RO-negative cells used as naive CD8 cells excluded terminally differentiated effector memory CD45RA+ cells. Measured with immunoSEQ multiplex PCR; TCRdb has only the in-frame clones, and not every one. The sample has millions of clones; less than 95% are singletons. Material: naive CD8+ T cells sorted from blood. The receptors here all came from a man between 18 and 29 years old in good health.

CDR3 sequence reads: CASSEILEGNTGELFF. As DNA, the CDR3 is TGTGCCAGCAGTGAAATCTTAGAGGGGAACACCGGGGAGCTGTTTTTT. V and J are TRBV2 and TRBJ2-2, with a tentative D call TRBD2 (5 bases). Deletions cut 2 bases from V and 1 base from J, with 11 bases between. The CDR3 loop spans 16 amino acids. From germline, CDR1 is SNHLY and CDR2 FYNNEI.

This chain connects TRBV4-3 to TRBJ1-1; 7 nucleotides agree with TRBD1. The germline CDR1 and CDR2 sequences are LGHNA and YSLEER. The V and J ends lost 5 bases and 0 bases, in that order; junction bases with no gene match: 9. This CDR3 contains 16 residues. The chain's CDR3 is CASSINLGTVNTEAFF. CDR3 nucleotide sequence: TGCGCCAGCAGCATTAACCTCGGGACAGTGAACACTGAAGCTTTCTTT.

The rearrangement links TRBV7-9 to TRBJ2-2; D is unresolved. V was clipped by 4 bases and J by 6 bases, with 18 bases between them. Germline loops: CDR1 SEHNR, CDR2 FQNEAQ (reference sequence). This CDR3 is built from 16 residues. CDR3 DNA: TGTGCCAGCAGCTCCCCCGATGCTGAGGCGGCCGGGGAGCTGTTTTTT. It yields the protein CASSSPDAEAAGELFF. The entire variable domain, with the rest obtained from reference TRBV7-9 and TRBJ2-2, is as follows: DTGVSQNPRHKITKRGQNVTFRCDPISEHNRLYWYRQTLGQGPEFLTYFQNEAQLEKSRLLSDRFSAERPKGSFSTLEIQRTEQGDSAMYLCASSSPDAEAAGELFFGEGSRLTVL.

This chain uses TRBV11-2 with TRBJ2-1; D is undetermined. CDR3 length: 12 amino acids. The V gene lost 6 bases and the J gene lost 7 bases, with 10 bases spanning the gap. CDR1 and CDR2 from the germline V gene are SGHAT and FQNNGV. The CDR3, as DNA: TGTGCCAGCAGTGAATGGGCGAATGAGCAGTTCTTC. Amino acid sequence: CASSEWANEQFF.

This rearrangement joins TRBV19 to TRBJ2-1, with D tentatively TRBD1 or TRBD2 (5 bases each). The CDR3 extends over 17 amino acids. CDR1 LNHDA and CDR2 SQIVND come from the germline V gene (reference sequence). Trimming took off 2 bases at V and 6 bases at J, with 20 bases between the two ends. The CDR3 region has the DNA TGTGCCAGTAGTATAAGTACCGAGGGACCCTCGGGCAATGAGCAGTTCTTC. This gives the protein CASSISTEGPSGNEQFF.

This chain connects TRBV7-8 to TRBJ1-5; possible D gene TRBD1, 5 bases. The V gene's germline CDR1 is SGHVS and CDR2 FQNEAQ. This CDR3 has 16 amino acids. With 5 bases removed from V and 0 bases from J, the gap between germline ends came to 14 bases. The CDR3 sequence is CASSLWDGNSNQPQHF. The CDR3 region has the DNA TGTGCCAGCAGCCTATGGGACGGAAATAGCAATCAGCCCCAGCATTTT.